Listed here is a single T cell receptor beta chain. Antigen specificity is unknown. The data stem from a study of radiotherapy plus CTLA-4 blockade in lung cancer. Overall study findings and caveats: The best predictor of response was reported to be early blood T cell clone dynamics, with interferon-beta. Tumor-derived TCR clones expanded in blood after radiotherapy plus ipilimumab.

Sequenced by immunoSEQ multiplex PCR; TCRdb stores in-frame clones only, minus some. The data contain about 53,000 clones, almost 85% of them singletons. Focal radiation plus CTLA-4 blockade with ipilimumab was given to patients with chemo-refractory metastatic non-small-cell lung cancer. CDR3 length equals 17 residues. Trimming pared 4 bases from V and 1 base from J, leaving 19 bases between. Looked up from germline, CDR1 is SGDLS and CDR2 is YYNGEE. The receptor was isolated from a human donor with non-small cell lung cancer whose response to radiotherapy plus ipilimumab could not be evaluated. The source material was peripheral blood, sampled from a patient treated with radiotherapy plus ipilimumab. This chain connects TRBV9 to TRBJ2-3; TRBD2 might be the D (6 bases). The CDR3 protein is CASSSSGTRRGTDTQYF. The CDR3 DNA reads as TGTGCCAGCAGCTCTTCAGGGACCCGGAGGGGCACAGATACGCAGTATTTT.